This TCR beta chain stems from a study of T cell repertoires in cytomegalovirus infection. Study as a whole: Both CMV infection and a matching HLA type were indicated by public TCR beta signatures. Points from the study as a whole: Carriage of CMV together with the relevant HLA was identifiable through cumulative public TCR beta family frequency. Dominating the ex vivo response were HLA-C-restricted CMV-specific TCR beta clonotypes.

Each CDR3 protein gets one entry after TCRdb re-called the reads with MiXCR. The profile shows 300,000 to 400,000 distinct CDR3 sequences, more than 8% of them singletons. The germline V gene encodes CDR1 SQVTM and CDR2 ANQGSEA. The length of the CDR3 is 10 residues. Deletions cut 7 bases from V and 3 bases from J, with 6 bases between. This clonotype was picked up a small number of times. The target antigen is unknown. The sequenced sample was PBMCs. The genes are TRBV29-1 and TRBJ1-1; no definite D call. The TCR was taken from a human donor in good health (CMV status not recorded). Some clones in this sample may be carry-over from other donors' samples. Written as DNA, the CDR3 is TGCAGCGCCTGGGACACTGAAGCTTTCTTT. As protein: CSAWDTEAFF.